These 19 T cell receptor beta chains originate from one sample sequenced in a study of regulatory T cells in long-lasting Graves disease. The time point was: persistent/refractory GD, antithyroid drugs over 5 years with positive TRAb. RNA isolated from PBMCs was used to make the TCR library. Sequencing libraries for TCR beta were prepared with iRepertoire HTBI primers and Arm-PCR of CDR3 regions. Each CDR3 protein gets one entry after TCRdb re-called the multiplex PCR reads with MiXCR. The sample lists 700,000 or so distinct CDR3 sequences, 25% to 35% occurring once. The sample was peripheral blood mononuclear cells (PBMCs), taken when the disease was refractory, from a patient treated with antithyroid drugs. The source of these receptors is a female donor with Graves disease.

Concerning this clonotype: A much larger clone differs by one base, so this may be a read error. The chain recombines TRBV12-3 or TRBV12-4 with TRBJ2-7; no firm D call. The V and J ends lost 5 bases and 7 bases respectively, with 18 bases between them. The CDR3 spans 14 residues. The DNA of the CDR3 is TGTGCCAGCAGTGAAACGGCAGGATTAGATGAGCAGTACTTC. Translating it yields CASSETAGLDEQYF.

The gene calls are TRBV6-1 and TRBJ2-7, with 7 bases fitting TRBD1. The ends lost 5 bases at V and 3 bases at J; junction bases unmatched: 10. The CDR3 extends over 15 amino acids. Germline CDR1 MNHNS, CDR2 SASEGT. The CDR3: CASSRTRDRYYEQYF. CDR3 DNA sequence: TGTGCCAGCAGTAGGACCCGGGACAGATACTACGAGCAGTACTTC.

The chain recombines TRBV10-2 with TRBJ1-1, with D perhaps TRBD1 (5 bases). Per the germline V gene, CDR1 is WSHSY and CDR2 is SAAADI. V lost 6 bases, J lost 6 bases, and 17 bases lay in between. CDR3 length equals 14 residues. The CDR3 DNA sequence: TGCGCCAGCAGCCCGGGACCCATCACTTCTGAAGCTTTCTTT. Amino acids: CASSPGPITSEAFF.

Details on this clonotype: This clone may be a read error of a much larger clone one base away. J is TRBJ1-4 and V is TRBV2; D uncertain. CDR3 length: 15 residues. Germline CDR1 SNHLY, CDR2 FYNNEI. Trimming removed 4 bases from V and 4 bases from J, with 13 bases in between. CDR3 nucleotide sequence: TGTGCCAGCAGTGGAGCAGCGGGTGGTAATGAAAAACTGTTTTTT. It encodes CASSGAAGGNEKLFF.

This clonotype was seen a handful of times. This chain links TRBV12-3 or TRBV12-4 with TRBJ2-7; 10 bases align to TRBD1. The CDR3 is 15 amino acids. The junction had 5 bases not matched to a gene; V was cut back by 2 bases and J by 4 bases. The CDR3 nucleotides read TGTGCCAGCAGTTTACAGACAGGGGGCGGGTACGAGCAGTACTTC. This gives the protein CASSLQTGGGYEQYF.

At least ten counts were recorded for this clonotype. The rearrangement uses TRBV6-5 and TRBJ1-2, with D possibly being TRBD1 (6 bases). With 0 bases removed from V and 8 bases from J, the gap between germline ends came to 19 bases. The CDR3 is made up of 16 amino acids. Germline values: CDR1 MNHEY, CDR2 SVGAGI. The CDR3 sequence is CASSYSATRQAGGYTF. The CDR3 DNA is TGTGCCAGCAGTTACTCCGCGACCCGACAGGCGGGAGGCTACACCTTC.

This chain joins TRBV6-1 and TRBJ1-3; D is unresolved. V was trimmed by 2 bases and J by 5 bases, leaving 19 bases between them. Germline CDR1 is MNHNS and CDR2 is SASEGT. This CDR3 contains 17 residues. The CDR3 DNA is TGTGCCAGCAGTGAATGGTATTCCGTGGGCCTCCGAAACACCATATATTTT. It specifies CASSEWYSVGLRNTIYF.

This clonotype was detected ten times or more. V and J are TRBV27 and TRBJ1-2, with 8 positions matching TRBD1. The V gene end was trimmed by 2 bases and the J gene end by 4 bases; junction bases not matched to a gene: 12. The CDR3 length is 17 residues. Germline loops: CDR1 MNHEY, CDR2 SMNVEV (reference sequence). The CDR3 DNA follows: TGTGCCAGCAGTTTAAACTATCCGGACAGGGAAGTCTATGGCTACACCTTC. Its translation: CASSLNYPDREVYGYTF.

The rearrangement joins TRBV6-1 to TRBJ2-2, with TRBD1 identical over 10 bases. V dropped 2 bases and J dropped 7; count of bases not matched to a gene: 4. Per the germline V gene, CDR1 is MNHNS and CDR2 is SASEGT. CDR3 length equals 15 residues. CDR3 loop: CASSEPGQGSGELFF. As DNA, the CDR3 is TGTGCCAGCAGTGAACCGGGACAGGGGAGCGGGGAGCTGTTTTTT.

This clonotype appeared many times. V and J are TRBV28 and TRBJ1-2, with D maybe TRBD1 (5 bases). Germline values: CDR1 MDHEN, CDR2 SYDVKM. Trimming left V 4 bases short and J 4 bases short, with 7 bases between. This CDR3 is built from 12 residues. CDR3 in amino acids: CASSSTAYGYTF. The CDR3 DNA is TGTGCCAGCAGTTCGACAGCCTATGGCTACACCTTC.

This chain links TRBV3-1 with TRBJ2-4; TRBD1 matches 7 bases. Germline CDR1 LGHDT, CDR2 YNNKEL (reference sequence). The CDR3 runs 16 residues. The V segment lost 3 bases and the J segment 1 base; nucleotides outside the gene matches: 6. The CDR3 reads CASSHEGGTAKNIQYF. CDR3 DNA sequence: TGTGCCAGCAGCCATGAAGGGGGCACCGCCAAAAACATTCAGTACTTC. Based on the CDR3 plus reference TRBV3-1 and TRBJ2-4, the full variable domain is DTAVSQTPKYLVTQMGNDKSIKCEQNLGHDTMYWYKQDSKKFLKIMFSYNNKELIINETVPNRFSPKSPDKAHLNLHINSLELGDSAVYFCASSHEGGTAKNIQYFGAGTRLSVL.

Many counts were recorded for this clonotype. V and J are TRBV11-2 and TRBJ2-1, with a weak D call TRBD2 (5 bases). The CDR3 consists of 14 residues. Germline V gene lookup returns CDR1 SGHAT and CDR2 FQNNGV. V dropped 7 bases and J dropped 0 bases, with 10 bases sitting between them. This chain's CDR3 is CASKPADSYNEQFF. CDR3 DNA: TGTGCCAGCAAGCCAGCGGACTCCTACAATGAGCAGTTCTTC. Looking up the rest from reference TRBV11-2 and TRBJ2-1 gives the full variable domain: EAGVAQSPRYKIIEKRQSVAFWCNPISGHATLYWYQQILGQGPKLLIQFQNNGVVDDSQLPKDRFSAERLKGVDSTLKIQPAKLEDSAVYLCASKPADSYNEQFFGPGTRLTVL.

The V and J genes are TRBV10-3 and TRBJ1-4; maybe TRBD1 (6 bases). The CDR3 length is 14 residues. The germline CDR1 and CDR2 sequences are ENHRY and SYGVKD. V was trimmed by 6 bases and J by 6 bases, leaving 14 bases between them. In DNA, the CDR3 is TGTGCCATCAGCCAGACAGGTCGGGATGAAAAACTGTTTTTT. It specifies CAISQTGRDEKLFF.

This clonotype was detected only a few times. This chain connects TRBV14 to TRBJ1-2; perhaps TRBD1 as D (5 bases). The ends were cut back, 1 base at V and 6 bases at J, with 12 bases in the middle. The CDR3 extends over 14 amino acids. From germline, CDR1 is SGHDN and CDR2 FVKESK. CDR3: CASSQGDGRNGYTF. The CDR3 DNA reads TGTGCCAGCAGCCAAGGGGACGGCCGGAATGGCTACACCTTC.

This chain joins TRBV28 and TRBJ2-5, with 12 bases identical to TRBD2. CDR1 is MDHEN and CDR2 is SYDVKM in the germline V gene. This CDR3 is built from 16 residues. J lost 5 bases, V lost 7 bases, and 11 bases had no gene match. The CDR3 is CASTNLAGGGMETQYF. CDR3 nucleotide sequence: TGTGCCAGCACGAATCTAGCGGGAGGGGGTATGGAGACCCAGTACTTC. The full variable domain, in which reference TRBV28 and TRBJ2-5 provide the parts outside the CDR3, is DVKVTQSSRYLVKRTGEKVFLECVQDMDHENMFWYRQDPGLGLRLIYFSYDVKMKEKGDIPEGYSVSREKKERFSLILESASTNQTSMYLCASTNLAGGGMETQYFGPGTRLLVL.

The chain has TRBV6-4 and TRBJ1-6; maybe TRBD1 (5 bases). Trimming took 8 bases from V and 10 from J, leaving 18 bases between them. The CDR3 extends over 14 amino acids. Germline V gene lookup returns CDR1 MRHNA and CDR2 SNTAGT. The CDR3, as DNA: TGTGCCAGCCGCCCAAATGCAGGGTTATCACCCCTCCACTTT. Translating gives CASRPNAGLSPLHF.

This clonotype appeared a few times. CDR3 sequence reads: CASSIDRNTEAFF. The CDR3 DNA sequence: TGTGCCAGTTCCATAGACAGGAACACTGAAGCTTTCTTT. The chain has TRBV19 and TRBJ1-1, with D possibly TRBD1 on 5 matching bases. CDR1 and CDR2 from the germline V gene are LNHDA and SQIVND (reference sequence). Trimming left V 8 bases short and J 1 base short, with 11 bases between. The CDR3 is 13 residues long.

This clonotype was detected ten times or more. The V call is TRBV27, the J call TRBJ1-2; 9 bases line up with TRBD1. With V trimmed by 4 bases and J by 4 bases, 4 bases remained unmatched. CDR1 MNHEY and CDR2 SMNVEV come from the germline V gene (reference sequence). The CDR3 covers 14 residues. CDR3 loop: CASSWTGASYGYTF. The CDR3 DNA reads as TGTGCCAGCAGTTGGACAGGGGCAAGCTATGGCTACACCTTC.

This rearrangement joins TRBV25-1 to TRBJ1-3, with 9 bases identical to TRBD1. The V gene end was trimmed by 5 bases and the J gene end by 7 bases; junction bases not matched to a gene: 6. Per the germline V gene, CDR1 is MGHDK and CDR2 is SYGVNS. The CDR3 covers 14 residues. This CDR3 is CASSKQGALNTIYF. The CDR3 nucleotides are TGTGCCAGCAGTAAACAGGGGGCTTTGAACACCATATATTTT.